These 18 T cell receptor beta chains came from one sample sequenced in a study of monozygotic twins with inflammatory bowel disease. TCRdb reprocessed the 5' RACE reads and stores each CDR3 protein as one record, lacking DNA. The repertoire table contains around 150,000 distinct CDR3 sequences. Sequencing input: blood. The receptor set was obtained from a human donor with ulcerative colitis or Crohn's disease, or a healthy co-twin of an affected twin (not recorded which).

The chain is built from TRBV7-9 and TRBJ2-5; TCRdb lists TRBD1, though no DNA is available to test this call. From germline, CDR1 is SEHNR and CDR2 FQNEAQ (reference sequence). The CDR3 length is 13 residues. The chain's CDR3 is CASSRDSEETQYF.

The rearrangement joins TRBV28 to TRBJ1-1; with no DNA, the TCRdb D assignment of TRBD1 cannot be verified. The CDR3 runs to 15 residues. Germline CDR1 is MDHEN and CDR2 is SYDVKM. This CDR3 is CASSSSGDLGTEAFF.

The rearrangement links TRBV11-2 to TRBJ2-3; TCRdb calls TRBD1, which cannot be checked without DNA. The CDR3 has 18 residues. Germline CDR1 and CDR2: SGHAT and FQNNGV. CDR3 loop: CASSQHPSVPTYRDTQYF.

The chain uses TRBV12-3 or TRBV12-4 and TRBJ1-5; TCRdb returns TRBD1, unconfirmable since there is no DNA. This CDR3 comprises 13 residues. The CDR3 reads CASSFRGLQPQHF.

The rearrangement links TRBV20-1 to TRBJ2-2; TCRdb's D call of TRBD1 is untestable without DNA. This CDR3 region has 13 residues. Germline assignment: CDR1 DFQATT and CDR2 SNEGSKA (reference sequence). The CDR3 region is CSASSGVTGELFF.

This chain links TRBV5-1 with TRBJ2-3. The germline V gene has CDR1 SGHRS and CDR2 YFSETQ. The CDR3 contains 16 residues. CDR3 in amino acids: CASSLEGNPGADTQYF.

The rearrangement joins TRBV5-1 to TRBJ2-3. Germline loops: CDR1 SGHRS, CDR2 YFSETQ. The CDR3 has 16 residues. The CDR3 region is CASSLDLAASTDTQYF.

This sequence joins TRBV7-2 and TRBJ2-5; TCRdb names TRBD2, which stays unverified in the absence of DNA. Germline V lookup: CDR1 SGHTA, CDR2 FQGNSA. This CDR3 region has 13 residues. CDR3 in amino acids: CASSRGGEETQYF.

The chain carries TRBV20-1 and TRBJ2-7; TCRdb designates TRBD2, a call that cannot be tested without DNA. In germline, CDR1 is DFQATT, CDR2 SNEGSKA (reference sequence). The CDR3 runs to 13 residues. The chain's CDR3 is CSATDWQIYEQYF.

The chain is built from TRBV3-1 and TRBJ1-5; TCRdb picks TRBD1, but there is no DNA to check that call. The CDR3 consists of 12 residues. The V gene's germline CDR1 is LGHDT and CDR2 YNNKEL (reference sequence). CDR3 sequence: CASSQGDQPQHF.

The genes are TRBV6-1 and TRBJ2-1. This CDR3 comprises 16 residues. CDR1 MNHNS and CDR2 SASEGT come from the germline V gene. The CDR3 sequence: CASSESSGTPYNEQFF.

This chain connects TRBV5-1 to TRBJ2-1; the D call of TRBD1 rests on TCRdb alone, since no DNA is present to check it. CDR1 and CDR2 from the germline V gene are SGHRS and YFSETQ. The CDR3 extends over 15 amino acids. The CDR3: CASSFRQGVGSEQFF.

The rearrangement links TRBV6-5 to TRBJ2-3; no DNA is available, so the TRBD1 call from TCRdb remains unchecked. Looked up from germline, CDR1 is MNHEY and CDR2 is SVGAGI. This CDR3 is 15 amino acids long. The CDR3 region is CASSHQGGEADTQYF.

The chain recombines TRBV3-1 with TRBJ2-1; with no DNA, the TCRdb D assignment of TRBD1 cannot be verified. Germline assignment: CDR1 LGHDT and CDR2 YNNKEL (reference sequence). This CDR3 has 15 amino acids. CDR3 amino acids: CASSPNTEGYNEQFF.

The genes are TRBV9 and TRBJ2-7. The CDR3 length is 13 residues. CDR1 SGDLS and CDR2 YYNGEE come from the germline V gene. CDR3 sequence: CASSVVPWLEQYF.

V and J are TRBV25-1 and TRBJ1-4; checking the TCRdb D call of TRBD1 is not possible without DNA. The CDR3 extends over 16 amino acids. From germline, CDR1 is MGHDK and CDR2 SYGVNS. The CDR3 sequence is CASSEWGTDGYEKLFF.

The J gene is TRBJ1-4, the V gene TRBV7-9; TCRdb gives TRBD1 as the D gene, but with no DNA this cannot be confirmed. The CDR3 has 15 residues. Germline V CDR1 and CDR2: SEHNR, FQNEAQ (reference sequence). This chain's CDR3 is CASSSTQGDNEKLFF.

The V and J genes are TRBV12-3 or TRBV12-4 and TRBJ1-2. The CDR3 consists of 13 residues. CDR3 residues: CASSGTSGYGYTF.